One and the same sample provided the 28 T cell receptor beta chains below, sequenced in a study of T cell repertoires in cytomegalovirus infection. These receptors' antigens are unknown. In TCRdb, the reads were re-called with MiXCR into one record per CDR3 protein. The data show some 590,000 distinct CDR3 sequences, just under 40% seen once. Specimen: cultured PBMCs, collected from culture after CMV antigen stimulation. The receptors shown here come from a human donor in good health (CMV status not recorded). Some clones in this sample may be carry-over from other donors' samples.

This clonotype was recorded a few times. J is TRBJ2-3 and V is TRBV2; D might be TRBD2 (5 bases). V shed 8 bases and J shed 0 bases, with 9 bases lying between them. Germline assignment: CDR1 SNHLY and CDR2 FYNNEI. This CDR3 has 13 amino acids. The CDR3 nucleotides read TGTGCCAGCGGGAGAACCAGCACAGATACGCAGTATTTT. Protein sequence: CASGRTSTDTQYF.

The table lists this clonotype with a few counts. In DNA form, the CDR3 reads TGTGCCAGCAACTTCCAGGGTAACGGCTACACCTTC. It is translated as CASNFQGNGYTF. V usage is TRBV7-6 and J usage is TRBJ1-2; D perhaps matches TRBD1 (5 bases). Trimming shortened V by 7 bases and J by 8 bases, and 14 bases separated the two germline ends. This CDR3 has 12 amino acids. The germline CDR1 and CDR2 sequences are SGHVS and FNYEAQ.

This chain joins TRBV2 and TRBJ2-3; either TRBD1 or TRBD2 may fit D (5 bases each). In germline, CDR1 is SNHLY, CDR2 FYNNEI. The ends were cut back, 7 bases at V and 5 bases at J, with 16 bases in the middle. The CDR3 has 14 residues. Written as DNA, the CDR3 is TGTGCCAGCAAGGGGACCTCCACGGGAGATACGCAGTATTTT. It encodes CASKGTSTGDTQYF.

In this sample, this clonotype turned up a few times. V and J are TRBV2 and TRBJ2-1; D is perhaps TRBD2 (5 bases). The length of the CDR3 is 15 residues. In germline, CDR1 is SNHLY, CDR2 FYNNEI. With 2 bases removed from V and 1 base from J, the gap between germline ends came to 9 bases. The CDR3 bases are TGTGCCAGCAGTGAACAGCGGAAGTCCTACAATGAGCAGTTCTTC. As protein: CASSEQRKSYNEQFF.

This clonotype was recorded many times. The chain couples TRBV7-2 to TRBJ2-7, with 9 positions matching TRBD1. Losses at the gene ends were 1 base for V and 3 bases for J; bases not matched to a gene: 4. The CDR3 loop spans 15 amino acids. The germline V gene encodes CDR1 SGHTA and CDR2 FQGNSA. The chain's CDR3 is CASSLGGQGVYEQYF. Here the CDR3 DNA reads TGTGCCAGCAGCTTAGGGGGACAGGGAGTCTACGAGCAGTACTTC.

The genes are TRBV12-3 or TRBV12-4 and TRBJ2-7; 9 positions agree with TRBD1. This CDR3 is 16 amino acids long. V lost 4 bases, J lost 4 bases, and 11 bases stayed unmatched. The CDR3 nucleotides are TGTGCCAGCAGTTACCCCCCCCGACAGGGGGGGTACGAGCAGTACTTC. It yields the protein CASSYPPRQGGYEQYF.

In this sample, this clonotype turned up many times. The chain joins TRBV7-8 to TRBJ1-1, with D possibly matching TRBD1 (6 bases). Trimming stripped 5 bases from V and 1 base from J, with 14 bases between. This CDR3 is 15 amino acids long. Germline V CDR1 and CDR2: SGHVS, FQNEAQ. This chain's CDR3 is CASSKDSRGNTEAFF. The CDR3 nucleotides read TGTGCCAGCAGCAAGGACAGCCGAGGGAACACTGAAGCTTTCTTT.

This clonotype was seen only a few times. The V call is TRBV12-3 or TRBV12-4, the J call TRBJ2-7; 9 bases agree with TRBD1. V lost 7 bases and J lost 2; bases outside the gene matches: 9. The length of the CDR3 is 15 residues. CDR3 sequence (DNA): TGTGCCAGCACTTCAGGGACAGGGTCTACCTACGAGCAGTACTTC. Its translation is CASTSGTGSTYEQYF.

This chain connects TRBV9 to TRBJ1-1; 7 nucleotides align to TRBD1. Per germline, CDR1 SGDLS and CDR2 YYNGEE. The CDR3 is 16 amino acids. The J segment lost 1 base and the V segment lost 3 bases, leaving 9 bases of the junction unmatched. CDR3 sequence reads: CASSETGVLANTEAFF. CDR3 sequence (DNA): TGTGCCAGCAGCGAAACAGGGGTGTTGGCGAACACTGAAGCTTTCTTT.

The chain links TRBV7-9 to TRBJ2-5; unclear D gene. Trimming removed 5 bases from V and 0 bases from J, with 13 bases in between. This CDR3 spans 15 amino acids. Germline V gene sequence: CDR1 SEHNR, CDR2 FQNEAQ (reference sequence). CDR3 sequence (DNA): TGTGCCAGCAGCCCCAGGCTGGGATACCAAGAGACCCAGTACTTC. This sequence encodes CASSPRLGYQETQYF.

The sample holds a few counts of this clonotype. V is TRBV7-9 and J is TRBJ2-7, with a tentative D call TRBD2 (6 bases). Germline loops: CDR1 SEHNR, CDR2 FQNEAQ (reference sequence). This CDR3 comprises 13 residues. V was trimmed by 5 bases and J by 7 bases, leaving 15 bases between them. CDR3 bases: TGTGCCAGCAGCCGCGGGACCGCGGATGAGCAGTACTTC. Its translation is CASSRGTADEQYF. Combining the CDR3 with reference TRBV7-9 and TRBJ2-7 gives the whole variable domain DTGVSQNPRHKITKRGQNVTFRCDPISEHNRLYWYRQTLGQGPEFLTYFQNEAQLEKSRLLSDRFSAERPKGSFSTLEIQRTEQGDSAMYLCASSRGTADEQYFGPGTRLTVT.

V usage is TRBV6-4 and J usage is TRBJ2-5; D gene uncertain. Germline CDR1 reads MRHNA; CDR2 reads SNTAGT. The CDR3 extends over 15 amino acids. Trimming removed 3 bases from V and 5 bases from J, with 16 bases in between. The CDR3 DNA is TGTGCCAGCAGTGAGAATACGACGTACTGGGAGACCCAGTACTTC. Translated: CASSENTTYWETQYF.

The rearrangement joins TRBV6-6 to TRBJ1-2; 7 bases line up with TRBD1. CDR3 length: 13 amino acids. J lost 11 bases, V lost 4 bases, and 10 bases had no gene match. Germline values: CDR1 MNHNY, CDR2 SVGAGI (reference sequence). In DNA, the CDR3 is TGTGCCAGCAGTTTTGACAGGGCCGGGGTATACACCTTC. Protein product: CASSFDRAGVYTF.

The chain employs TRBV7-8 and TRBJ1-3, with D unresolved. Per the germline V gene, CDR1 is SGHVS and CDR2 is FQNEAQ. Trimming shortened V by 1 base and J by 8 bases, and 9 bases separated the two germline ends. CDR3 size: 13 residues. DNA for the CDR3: TGTGCCAGCAGCTTAGTAGGAAGGGACACCATATATTTT. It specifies CASSLVGRDTIYF.

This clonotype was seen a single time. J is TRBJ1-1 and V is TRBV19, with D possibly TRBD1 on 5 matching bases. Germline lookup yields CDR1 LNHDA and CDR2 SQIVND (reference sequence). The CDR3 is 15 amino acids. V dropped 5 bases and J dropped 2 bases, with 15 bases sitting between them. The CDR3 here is CASSPVRDGNTEAFF. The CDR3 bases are TGTGCCAGTAGTCCCGTGCGGGACGGAAACACTGAAGCTTTCTTT.

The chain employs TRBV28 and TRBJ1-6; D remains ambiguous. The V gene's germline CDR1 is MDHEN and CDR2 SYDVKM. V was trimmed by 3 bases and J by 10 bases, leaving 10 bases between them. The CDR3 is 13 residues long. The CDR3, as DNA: TGTGCCAGCAGTTTGTCCCCCAGGTCACCCCTCCACTTT. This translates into CASSLSPRSPLHF.

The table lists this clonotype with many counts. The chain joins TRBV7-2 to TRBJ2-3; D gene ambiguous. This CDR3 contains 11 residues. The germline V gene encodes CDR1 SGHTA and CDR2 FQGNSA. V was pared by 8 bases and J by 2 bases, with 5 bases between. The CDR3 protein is CASGYTDTQYF. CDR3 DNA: TGTGCCAGCGGCTACACAGATACGCAGTATTTT.

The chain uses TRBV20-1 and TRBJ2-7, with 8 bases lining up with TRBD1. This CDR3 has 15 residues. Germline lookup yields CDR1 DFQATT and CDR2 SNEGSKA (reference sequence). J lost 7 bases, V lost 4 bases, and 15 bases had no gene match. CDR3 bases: TGCAGTGCTACACGGACCGGGACAGGTTCGAGGGAGCAGTACTTC. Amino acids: CSATRTGTGSREQYF.

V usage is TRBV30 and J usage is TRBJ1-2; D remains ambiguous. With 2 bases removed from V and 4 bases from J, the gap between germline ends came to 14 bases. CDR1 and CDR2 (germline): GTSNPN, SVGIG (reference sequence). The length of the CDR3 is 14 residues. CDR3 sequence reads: CAWSPHGGGYGYTF. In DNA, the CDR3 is TGTGCCTGGAGTCCCCACGGAGGTGGCTATGGCTACACCTTC.

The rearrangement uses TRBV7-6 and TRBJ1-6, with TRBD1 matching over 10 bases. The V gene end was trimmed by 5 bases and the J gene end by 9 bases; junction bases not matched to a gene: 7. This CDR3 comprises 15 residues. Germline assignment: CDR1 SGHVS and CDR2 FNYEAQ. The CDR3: CASSMDRGSGSPLHF. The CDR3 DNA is TGTGCCAGCAGCATGGACAGGGGGTCAGGTTCACCCCTCCACTTT.

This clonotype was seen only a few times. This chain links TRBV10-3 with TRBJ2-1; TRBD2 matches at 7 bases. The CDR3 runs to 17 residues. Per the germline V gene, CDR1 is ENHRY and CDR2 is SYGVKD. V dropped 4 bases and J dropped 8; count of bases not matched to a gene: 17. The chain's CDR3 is CAISGRTTGGGTDEQFF. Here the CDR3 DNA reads TGTGCCATCAGTGGTAGGACGACGGGAGGAGGTACCGATGAGCAGTTCTTC.

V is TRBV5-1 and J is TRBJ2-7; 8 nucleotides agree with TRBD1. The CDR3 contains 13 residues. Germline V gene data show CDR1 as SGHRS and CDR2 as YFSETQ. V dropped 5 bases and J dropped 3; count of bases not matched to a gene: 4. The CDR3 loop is CASRFTGGYEQYF. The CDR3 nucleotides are TGCGCCAGCAGATTCACAGGGGGCTACGAGCAGTACTTC.

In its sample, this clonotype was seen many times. The CDR3 coding sequence is TGCAGTGCTAGAGATCAGAGTATCAGGAGATCGTCTACCAGAAGCACCATATATTTT. Amino acids: CSARDQSIRRSSTRSTIYF. This chain connects TRBV20-1 to TRBJ1-3, with unresolved D. CDR1 DFQATT and CDR2 SNEGSKA come from the germline V gene (reference sequence). Trimming stripped 0 bases from V and 9 bases from J, with 30 bases between. This CDR3 has 19 residues.

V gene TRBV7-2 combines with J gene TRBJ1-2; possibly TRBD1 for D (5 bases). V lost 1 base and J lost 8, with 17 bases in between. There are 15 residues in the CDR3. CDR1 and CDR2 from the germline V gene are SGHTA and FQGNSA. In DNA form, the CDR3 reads TGTGCCAGCAGCTTAGACCAATGGGGGATGAACGGCTACACCTTC. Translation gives CASSLDQWGMNGYTF.

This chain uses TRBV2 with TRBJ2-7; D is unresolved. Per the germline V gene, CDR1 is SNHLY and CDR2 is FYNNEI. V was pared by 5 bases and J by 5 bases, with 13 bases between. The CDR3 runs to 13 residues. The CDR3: CASSQDPPNEQYF. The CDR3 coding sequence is TGTGCCAGCAGTCAAGACCCCCCCAACGAGCAGTACTTC.

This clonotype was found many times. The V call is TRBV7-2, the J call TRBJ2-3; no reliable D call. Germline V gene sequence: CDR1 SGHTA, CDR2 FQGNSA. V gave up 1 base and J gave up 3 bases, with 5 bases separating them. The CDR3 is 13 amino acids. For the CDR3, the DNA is TGTGCCAGCAGCTTAGACTATACAGATACGCAGTATTTT. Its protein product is CASSLDYTDTQYF.

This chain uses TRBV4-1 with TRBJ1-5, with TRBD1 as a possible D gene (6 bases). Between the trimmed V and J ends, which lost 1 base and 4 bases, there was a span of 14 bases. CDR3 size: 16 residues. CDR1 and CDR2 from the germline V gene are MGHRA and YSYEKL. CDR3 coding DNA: TGCGCCAGCAGCCAAGGACGGCAGGGGTGGAATCAGCCCCAGCATTTT. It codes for CASSQGRQGWNQPQHF.

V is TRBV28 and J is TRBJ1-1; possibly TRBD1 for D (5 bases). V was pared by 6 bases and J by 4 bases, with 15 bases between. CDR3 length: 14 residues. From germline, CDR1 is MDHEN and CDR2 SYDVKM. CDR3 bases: TGTGCCAGCAGACCCCAGGGAGGGTTCACTGAAGCTTTCTTT. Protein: CASRPQGGFTEAFF.